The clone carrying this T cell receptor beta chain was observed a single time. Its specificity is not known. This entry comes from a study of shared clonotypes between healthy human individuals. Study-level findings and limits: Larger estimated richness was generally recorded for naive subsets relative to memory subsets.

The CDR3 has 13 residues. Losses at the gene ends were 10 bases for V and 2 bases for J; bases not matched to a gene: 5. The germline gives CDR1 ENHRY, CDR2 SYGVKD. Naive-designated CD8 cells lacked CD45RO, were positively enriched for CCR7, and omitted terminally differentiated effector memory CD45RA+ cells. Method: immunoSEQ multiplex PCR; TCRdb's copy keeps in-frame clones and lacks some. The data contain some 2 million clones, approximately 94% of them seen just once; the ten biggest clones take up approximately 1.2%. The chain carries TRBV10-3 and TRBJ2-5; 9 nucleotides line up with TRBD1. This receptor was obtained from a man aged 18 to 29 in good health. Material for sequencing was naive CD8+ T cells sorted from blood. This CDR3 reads CATAQGAQETQYF. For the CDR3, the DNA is TGTGCCACCGCACAGGGGGCACAAGAGACCCAGTACTTC.